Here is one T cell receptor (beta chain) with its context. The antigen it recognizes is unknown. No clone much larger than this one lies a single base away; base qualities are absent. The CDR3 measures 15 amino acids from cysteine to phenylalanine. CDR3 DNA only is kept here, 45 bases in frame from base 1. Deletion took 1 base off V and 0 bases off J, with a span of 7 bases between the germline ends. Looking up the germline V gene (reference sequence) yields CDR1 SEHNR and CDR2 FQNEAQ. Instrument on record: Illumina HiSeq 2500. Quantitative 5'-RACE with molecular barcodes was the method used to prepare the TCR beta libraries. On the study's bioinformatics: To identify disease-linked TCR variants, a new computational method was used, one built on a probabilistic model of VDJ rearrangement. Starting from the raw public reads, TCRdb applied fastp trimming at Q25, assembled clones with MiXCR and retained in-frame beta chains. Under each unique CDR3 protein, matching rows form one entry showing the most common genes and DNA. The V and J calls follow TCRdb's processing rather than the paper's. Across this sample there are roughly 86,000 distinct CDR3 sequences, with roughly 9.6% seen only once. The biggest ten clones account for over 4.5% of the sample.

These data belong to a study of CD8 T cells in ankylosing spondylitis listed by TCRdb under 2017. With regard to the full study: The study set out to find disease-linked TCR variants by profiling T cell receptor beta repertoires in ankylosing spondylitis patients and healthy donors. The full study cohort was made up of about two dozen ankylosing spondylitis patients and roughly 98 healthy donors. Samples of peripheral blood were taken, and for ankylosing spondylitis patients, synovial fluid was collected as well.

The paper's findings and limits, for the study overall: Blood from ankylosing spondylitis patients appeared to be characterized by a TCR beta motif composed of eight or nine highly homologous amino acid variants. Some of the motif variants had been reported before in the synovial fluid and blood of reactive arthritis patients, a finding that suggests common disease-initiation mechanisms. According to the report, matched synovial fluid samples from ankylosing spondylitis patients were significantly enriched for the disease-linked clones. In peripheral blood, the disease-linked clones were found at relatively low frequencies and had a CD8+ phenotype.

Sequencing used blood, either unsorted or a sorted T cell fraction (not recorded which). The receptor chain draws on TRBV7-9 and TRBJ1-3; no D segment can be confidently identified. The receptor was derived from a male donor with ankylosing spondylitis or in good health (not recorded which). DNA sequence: TGTGCCAGCAGCTTAGTGATGACCTCTGGAAACACCATATATTTT. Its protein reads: CASSLVMTSGNTIYF.